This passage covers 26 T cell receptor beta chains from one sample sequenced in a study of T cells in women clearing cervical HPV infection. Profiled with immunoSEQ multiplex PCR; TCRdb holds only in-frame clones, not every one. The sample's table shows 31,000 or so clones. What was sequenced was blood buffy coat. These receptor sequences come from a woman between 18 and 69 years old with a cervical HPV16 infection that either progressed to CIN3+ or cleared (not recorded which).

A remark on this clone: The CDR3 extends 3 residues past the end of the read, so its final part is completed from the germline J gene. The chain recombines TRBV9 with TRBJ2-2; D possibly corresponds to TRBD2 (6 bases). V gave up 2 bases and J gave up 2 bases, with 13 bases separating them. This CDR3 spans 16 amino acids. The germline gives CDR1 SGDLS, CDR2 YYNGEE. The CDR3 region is CASSVGSGLNTGELFF. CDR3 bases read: TGTGCCAGCAGCGTTGGGAGCGGGCTCAACACCGGGGAG.

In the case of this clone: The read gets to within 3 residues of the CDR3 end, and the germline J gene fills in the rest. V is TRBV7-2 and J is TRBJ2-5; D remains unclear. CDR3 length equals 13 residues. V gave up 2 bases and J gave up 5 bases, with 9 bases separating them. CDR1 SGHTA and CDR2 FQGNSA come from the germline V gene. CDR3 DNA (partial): TGTGCCAGCAGCTTAACAGTAGGGGAGACC. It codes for CASSLTVGET. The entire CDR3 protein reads CASSLTVGETQYF.

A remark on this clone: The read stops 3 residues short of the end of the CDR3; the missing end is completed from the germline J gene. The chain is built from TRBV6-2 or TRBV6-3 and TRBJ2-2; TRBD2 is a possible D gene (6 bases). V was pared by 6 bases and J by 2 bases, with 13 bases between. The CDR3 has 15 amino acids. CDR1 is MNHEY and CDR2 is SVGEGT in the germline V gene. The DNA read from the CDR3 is TGTGCCAGCAGATCCGGGACTGTTAACACCGGGGAG. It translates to CASRSGTVNTGE. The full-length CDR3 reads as CASRSGTVNTGELFF.

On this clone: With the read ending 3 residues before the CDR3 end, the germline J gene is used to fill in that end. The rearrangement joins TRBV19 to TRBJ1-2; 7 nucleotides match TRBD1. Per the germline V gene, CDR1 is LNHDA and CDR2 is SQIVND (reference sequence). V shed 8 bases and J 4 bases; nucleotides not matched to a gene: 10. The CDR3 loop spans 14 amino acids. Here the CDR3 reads CASVPRDRPYGYTF. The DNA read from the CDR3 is TGTGCCAGTGTCCCCCGGGACAGACCCTATGGC. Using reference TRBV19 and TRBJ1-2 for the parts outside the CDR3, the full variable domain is DGGITQSPKYLFRKEGQNVTLSCEQNLNHDAMYWYRQDPGQGLRLIYYSQIVNDFQKGDIAEGYSVSREKKESFPLTVTSAQKNPTAFYLCASVPRDRPYGYTFGSGTRLTVV.

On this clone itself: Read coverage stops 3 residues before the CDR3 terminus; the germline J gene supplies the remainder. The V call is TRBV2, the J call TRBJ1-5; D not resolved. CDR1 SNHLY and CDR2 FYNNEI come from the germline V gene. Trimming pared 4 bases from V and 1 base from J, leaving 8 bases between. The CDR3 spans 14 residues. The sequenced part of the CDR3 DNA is TGTGCCAGCAGTGGCGACGGGAGCAATCAGCCC. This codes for CASSGDGSNQP. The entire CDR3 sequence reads CASSGDGSNQPQHF.

This chain's CDR3 is CASSPMDRAYSNQPQHF. CDR3 DNA, as far as it was read: TGTGCCAGCAGTCCCATGGACAGGGCATATAGCAATCAGCCC. This sequence joins TRBV12-3 or TRBV12-4 and TRBJ1-5; 8 bases match TRBD1. Read coverage stops 3 residues before the CDR3 terminus; the germline J gene supplies the remainder. The CDR3 is made up of 17 amino acids. The V segment lost 5 bases and the J segment 0 bases; nucleotides outside the gene matches: 9.

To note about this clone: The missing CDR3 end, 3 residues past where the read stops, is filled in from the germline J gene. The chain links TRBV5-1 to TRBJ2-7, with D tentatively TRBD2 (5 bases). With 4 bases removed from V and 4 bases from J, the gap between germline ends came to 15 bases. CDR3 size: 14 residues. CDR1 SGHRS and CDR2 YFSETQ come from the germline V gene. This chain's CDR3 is CASSADSHPYEQYF. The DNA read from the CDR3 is TGCGCCAGCAGCGCGGACTCGCACCCTTACGAG.

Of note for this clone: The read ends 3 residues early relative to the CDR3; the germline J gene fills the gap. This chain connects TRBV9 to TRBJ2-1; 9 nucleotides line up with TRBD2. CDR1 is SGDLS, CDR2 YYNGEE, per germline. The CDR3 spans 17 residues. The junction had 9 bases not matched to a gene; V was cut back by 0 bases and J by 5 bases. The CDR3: CASSVAIRASGNNEQFF. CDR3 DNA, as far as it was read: TGTGCCAGCAGCGTAGCGATTCGGGCTAGCGGGAACAATGAG.

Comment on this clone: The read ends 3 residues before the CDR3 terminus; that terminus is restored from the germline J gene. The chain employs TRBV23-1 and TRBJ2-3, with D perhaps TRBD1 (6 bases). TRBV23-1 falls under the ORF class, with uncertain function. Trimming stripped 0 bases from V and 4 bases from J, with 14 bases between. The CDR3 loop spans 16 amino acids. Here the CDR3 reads CASSQSGQIRADTQYF. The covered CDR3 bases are TGCGCCAGCAGTCAATCAGGACAGATTAGAGCAGATACG.

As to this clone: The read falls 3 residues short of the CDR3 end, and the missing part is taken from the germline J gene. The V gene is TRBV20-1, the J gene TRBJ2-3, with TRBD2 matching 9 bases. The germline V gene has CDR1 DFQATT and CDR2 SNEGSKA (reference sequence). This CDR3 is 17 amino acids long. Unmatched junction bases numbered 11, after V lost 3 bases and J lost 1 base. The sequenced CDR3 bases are TGCAGTGCTAGGCCTAAACCCCGGACTAGCGGCACAGATACG. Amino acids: CSARPKPRTSGTDT. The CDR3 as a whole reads CSARPKPRTSGTDTQYF.

The CDR3 loop is CASSFVKNTEAFF. Partial CDR3 DNA: TGCGCCAGCAGCTTTGTAAAGAACACTGAA. The V and J genes are TRBV5-1 and TRBJ1-1; D is uncertain. Coverage ceases 3 residues before the CDR3 finishes, and the germline J gene fills in the end. The germline V gene has CDR1 SGHRS and CDR2 YFSETQ. This CDR3 contains 13 residues. Trimming removed 2 bases at V and 1 base at J, with 6 bases between.

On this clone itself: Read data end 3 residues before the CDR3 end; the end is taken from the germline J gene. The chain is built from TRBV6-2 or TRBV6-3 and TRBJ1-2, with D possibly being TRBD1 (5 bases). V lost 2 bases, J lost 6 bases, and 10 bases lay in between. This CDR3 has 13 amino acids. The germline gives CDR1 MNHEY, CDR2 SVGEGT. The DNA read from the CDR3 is TGTGCCAGCAGTTACGAGGGGAGGAATGGC. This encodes CASSYEGRNG. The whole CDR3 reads CASSYEGRNGYTF.

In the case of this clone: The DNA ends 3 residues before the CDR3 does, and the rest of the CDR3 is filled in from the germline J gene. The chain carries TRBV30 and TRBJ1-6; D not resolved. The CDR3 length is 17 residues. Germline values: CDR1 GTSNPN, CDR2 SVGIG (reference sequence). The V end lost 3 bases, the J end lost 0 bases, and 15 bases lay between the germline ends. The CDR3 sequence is CAWSPRSGSSYNSPLHF. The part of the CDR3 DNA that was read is TGTGCCTGGAGCCCCAGGTCCGGCAGCTCCTATAATTCACCC.

The part of the CDR3 DNA that was read is TGTGCCAGTAGTGTCCGGGGGGTAACAGATACG. Amino acids: CASSVRGVTDT. The whole CDR3 protein is CASSVRGVTDTQYF. This chain uses TRBV19 with TRBJ2-3; 7 nucleotides line up with TRBD2. The read terminates 3 residues ahead of where the CDR3 ends, so the germline J gene completes it. Germline CDR1 reads LNHDA; CDR2 reads SQIVND (reference sequence). The ends lost 5 bases at V and 3 bases at J; junction bases unmatched: 5. The CDR3 totals 14 residues.

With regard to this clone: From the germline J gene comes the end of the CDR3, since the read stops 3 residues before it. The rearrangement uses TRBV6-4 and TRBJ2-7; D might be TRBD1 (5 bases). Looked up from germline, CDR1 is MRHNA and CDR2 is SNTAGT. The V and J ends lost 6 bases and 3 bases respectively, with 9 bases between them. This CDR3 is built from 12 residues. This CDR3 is CASRLRGYEQYF. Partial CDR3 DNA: TGTGCCAGCAGACTTAGGGGCTACGAG.

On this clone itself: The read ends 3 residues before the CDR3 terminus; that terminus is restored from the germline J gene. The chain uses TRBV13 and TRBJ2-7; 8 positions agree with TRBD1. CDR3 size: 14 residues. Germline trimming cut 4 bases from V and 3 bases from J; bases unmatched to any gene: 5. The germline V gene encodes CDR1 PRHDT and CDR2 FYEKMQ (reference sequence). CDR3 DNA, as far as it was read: TGTGCCAGCAGCTCCGGACAGGGCCACTACGAG. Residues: CASSSGQGHYE. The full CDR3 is CASSSGQGHYEQYF.

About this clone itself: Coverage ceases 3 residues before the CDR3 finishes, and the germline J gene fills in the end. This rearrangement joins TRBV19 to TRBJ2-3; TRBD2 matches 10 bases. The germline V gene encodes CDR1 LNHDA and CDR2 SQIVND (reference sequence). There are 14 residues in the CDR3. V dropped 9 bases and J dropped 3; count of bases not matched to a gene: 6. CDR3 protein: CASHGLAVTDTQYF. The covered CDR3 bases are TGTGCCAGCCATGGACTAGCGGTGACAGATACG.

Partial CDR3 DNA: TGTGCCAGCAGCTTAGTACTAGCGGGTGGCGAG. Translated, it gives CASSLVLAGGE. The entire CDR3 reads CASSLVLAGGEQYF. The chain is built from TRBV7-2 and TRBJ2-7; 9 bases match TRBD2. The read stops 3 residues short of the end of the CDR3; the missing end is completed from the germline J gene. This CDR3 region has 14 residues. After removal of 1 base from V and 6 bases from J, the junction contained 4 bases not matched to a gene. Germline CDR1 reads SGHTA; CDR2 reads FQGNSA. The full variable domain, in which reference TRBV7-2 and TRBJ2-7 provide the parts outside the CDR3, is GAGVSQSPSNKVTEKGKDVELRCDPISGHTALYWYRQSLGQGLEFLIYFQGNSAPDKSGLPSDRFSAERTGGSVSTLTIQRTQQEDSAVYLCASSLVLAGGEQYFGPGTRLTVT.

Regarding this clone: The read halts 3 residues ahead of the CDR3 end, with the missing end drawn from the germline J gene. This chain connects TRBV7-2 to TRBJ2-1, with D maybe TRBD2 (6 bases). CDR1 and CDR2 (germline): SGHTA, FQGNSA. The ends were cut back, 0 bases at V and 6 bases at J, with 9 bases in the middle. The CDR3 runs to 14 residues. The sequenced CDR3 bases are TGTGCCAGCAGCTTAGCGCAGCGGGCCAATGAG. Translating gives CASSLAQRANE. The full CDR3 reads CASSLAQRANEQFF.

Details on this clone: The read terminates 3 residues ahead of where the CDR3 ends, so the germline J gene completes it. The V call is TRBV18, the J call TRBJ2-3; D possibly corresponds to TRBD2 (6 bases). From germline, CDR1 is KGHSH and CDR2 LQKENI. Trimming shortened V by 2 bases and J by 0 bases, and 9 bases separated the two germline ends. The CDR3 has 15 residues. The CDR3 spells CASSPTSRSTDTQYF. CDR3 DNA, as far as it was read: TGTGCCAGCTCACCAACTAGCCGCAGCACAGATACG. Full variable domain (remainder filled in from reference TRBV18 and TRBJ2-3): NAGVMQNPRHLVRRRGQEARLRCSPMKGHSHVYWYRQLPEEGLKFMVYLQKENIIDESGMPKERFSAEFPKEGPSILRIQQVVRGDSAAYFCASSPTSRSTDTQYFGPGTRLTVL.

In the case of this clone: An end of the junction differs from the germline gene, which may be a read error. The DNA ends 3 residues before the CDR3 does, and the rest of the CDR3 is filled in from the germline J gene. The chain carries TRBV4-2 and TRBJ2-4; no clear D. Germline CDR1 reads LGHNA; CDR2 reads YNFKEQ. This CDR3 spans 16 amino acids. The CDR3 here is CASSPAMVLAKNIQYF. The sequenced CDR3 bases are TGCGCCAGCAGCCCTGCTATGGTGCTAGCCAAAAACATT.

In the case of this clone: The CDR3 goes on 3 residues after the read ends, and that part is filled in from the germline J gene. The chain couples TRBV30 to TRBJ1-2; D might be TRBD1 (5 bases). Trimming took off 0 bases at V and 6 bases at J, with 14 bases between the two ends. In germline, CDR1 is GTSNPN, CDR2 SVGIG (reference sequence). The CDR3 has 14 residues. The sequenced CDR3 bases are TGTGCCTGGAGTGTAGAGCCAGGGACTAATGGC. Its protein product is CAWSVEPGTNG. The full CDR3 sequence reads CAWSVEPGTNGYTF. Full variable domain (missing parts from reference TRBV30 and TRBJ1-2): SQTIHQWPATLVQPVGSPLSLECTVEGTSNPNLYWYRQAAGRGLQLLFYSVGIGQISSEVPQNLSASRPQDRQFILSSKKLLLSDSGFYLCAWSVEPGTNGYTFGSGTRLTVV.

The CDR3 loop reads CSARDSLLAGDTQYF. CDR3 DNA (partial): TGCAGTGCTAGAGATTCCTTACTAGCGGGAGATACG. V usage is TRBV20-1 and J usage is TRBJ2-3, with 9 bases identical to TRBD2. Read coverage stops 3 residues before the CDR3 terminus; the germline J gene supplies the remainder. CDR1 and CDR2 from the germline V gene are DFQATT and SNEGSKA (reference sequence). The CDR3 is made up of 15 amino acids. J gave up 5 bases and V 0 bases, and 6 bases lay outside the gene matches.

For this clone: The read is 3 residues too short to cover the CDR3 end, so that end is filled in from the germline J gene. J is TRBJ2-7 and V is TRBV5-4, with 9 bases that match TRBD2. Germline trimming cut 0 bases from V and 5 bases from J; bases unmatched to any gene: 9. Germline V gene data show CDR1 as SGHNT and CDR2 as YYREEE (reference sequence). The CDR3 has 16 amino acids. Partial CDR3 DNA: TGTGCCAGCAGCTTGGACCGCGGGGGGGCTGGCCACGAG. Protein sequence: CASSLDRGGAGHE. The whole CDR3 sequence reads CASSLDRGGAGHEQYF.

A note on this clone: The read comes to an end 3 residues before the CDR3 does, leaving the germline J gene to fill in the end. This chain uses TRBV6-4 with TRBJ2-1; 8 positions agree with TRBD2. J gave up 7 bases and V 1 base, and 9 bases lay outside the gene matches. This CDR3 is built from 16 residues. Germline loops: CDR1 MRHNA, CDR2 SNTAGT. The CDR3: CASSDWVGGAVNEQFF. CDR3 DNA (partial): TGTGCCAGCAGTGACTGGGTCGGGGGGGCCGTGAATGAG.

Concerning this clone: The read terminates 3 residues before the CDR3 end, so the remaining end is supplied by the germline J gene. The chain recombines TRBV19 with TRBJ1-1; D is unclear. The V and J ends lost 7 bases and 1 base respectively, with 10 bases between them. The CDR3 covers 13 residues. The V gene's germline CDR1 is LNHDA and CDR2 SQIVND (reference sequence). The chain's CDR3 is CASTAQRNTEAFF. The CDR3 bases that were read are TGTGCCAGTACAGCGCAGAGGAACACTGAA.